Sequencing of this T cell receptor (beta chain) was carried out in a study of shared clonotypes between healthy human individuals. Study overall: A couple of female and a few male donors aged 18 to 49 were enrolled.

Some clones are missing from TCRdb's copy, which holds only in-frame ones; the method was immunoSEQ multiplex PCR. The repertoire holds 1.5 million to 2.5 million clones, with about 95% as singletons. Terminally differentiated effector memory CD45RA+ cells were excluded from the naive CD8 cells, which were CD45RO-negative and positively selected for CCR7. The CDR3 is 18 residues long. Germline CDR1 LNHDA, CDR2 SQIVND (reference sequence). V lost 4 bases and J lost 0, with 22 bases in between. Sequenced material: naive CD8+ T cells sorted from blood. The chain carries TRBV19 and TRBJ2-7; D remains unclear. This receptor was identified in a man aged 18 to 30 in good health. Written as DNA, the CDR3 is TGTGCCAGTAGTAGGACCTCTGACGGTCACTTGGGCTCCTACGAGCAGTACTTC. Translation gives CASSRTSDGHLGSYEQYF.